This is a list of T cell receptor beta chains from one sample in a study of beta chain features in type 1 diabetes. This table comes from immunoSEQ multiplex PCR, and its TCRdb copy is limited to in-frame clones, with some not included. The sample yields 310,000 or so clones, roughly 9% seen once. The sample was central memory CD4+ T cells from blood. The receptors were sampled from a man younger than 45 with type 1 diabetes. Each CDR3 is given with its conserved first and last residue. A D gene is named only where the DNA matches it firmly. Clone size is given for some rows only: seen once, a few or many times, or a class if the clone is expanded.

size,J,D,V,DNA,CDR3
few,TRBJ2-3,NA,TRBV4-1,TGCGCCAGCAGCCAAGTCGGGGGTGCCACAGATACGCAGTATTTT,CASSQVGGATDTQYF
NA,TRBJ2-7,NA,TRBV6-1,TGTGCCAGCAGTGAAGCGGGCTTAACCTACGAGCAGTACTTC,CASSEAGLTYEQYF
many,TRBJ2-3,NA,TRBV5-1,TGCGCCAGCAGCTTAGGGGGAACAGATACGCAGTATTTT,CASSLGGTDTQYF
NA,TRBJ1-5,NA,TRBV7-2,TGTGCCAGCAGCTTAGGGCAGGGCAGCAATCAGCCCCAGCATTTT,CASSLGQGSNQPQHF
NA,TRBJ1-1,NA,TRBV29-1,TGCAGCGTGAGCCGGGAATCGGCTGAAGCTTTCTTT,CSVSRESAEAFF
few,TRBJ1-2,NA,TRBV29-1,TGCAGCGCCGCCCTAGACAGCTATGGCTACACCTTC,CSAALDSYGYTF
few,TRBJ2-5,NA,TRBV6-5,TGTGCCAGCAGTTCCAACCGAAACAGGGAAGAGACCCAGTACTTC,CASSSNRNREETQYF
NA,TRBJ2-3,TRBD2,TRBV10-3,TGTGCCATCAGTGCGGGGGGAGCGGGGGCCGGAGATACGCAGTATTTT,CAISAGGAGAGDTQYF
NA,TRBJ2-2,NA,TRBV5-1,TGCGCCAGCGGTGTTCCCCTCACCGGGGAGCTGTTTTTT,CASGVPLTGELFF
few,TRBJ1-1,NA,TRBV5-6,TGTGCCAGCAGCTTGGAAACGGGGTCGGACACTGAAGCTTTCTTT,CASSLETGSDTEAFF
NA,TRBJ2-3,NA,TRBV9,TGTGCCAGCAGCGTAGGCGTAGGGGGAACAGATACGCAGTATTTT,CASSVGVGGTDTQYF
NA,TRBJ1-1,TRBD1,TRBV5-1,TGCGCCAGCAGCTTACAGGGGGCTTCTGAAGCTTTCTTT,CASSLQGASEAFF
few,TRBJ1-3,NA,TRBV27,TGTGCCAGCAGGAAACAGGGCGGAAACACCATATATTTT,CASRKQGGNTIYF
few,TRBJ1-1,TRBD1,TRBV9,TGTGCCAGCAGCGCGGACAGGGCGTTCGCTGAAGCTTTCTTT,CASSADRAFAEAFF
NA,TRBJ1-1,NA,TRBV10-1,TGCGCCAGCAGCCTTGAACTGGGGACTGAAGCTTTCTTT,CASSLELGTEAFF
few,TRBJ1-3,TRBD1,TRBV5-6,TGTGCCAGCAGCCTCTACGACAGGGCAGGAAACACCATATATTTT,CASSLYDRAGNTIYF
NA,TRBJ1-2,NA,TRBV7-2,TGTGCCAGCAGCCCCCCAGCTCCCACTAGCTATGGCTACACCTTC,CASSPPAPTSYGYTF
NA,TRBJ2-1,TRBD2,TRBV25-1,TGTGCCAGCAGTGAAGCGGGGGTGACCTACAATGAGCAGTTCTTC,CASSEAGVTYNEQFF